What follows describes a single T cell receptor (beta chain). The repertoire was sequenced with immunoSEQ multiplex PCR; TCRdb's copy has only in-frame clones and lacks some. The sample includes 150,000 to 170,000 clones, about 88% of them seen just once. Germline assignment: CDR1 MGHDK and CDR2 SYGVNS. The CDR3 sequence is 16 residues long. V lost 4 bases and J lost 6; bases outside the gene matches: 7. The record originates from a study of T cell responses to AZD1222 COVID-19 vaccine. About the research overall: Samples with a second dose at about 4 or about 12 weeks were pooled together.

This clonotype originated in an adult in good health. The V gene is TRBV25-1, the J gene TRBJ1-6, with 9 positions matching TRBD1. The sample here was peripheral blood, taken on day 0 of AZD1222 vaccination. The CDR3 DNA sequence: TGTGCCAGCAGTGCAAAACAGGGGGCGCCTAATTCACCCCTCCACTTT. Amino acid sequence: CASSAKQGAPNSPLHF.